The 16 T cell receptor beta chains below come from one sample, sequenced in a study of cytomegalovirus exposure and HLA in healthy donors. Vbeta (60) and Jbeta (13) primers were used in the PCR. The repertoire was sequenced with immunoSEQ multiplex PCR; TCRdb's copy has only in-frame clones and lacks some. This sample has about 120,000 clones, with 80% found just once. Sample: PBMCs. Receptors originate from a female donor in good health and CMV-seropositive.

The CDR3 region has the DNA TGTGCCAGCACCATGATAGGGAGGAACACTGAAGCTTTCTTT. Amino acid sequence: CASTMIGRNTEAFF. This chain links TRBV6-6 with TRBJ1-1; the D is unclear. CDR1 is MNHNY and CDR2 is SVGAGI in the germline V gene (reference sequence). The CDR3 runs 14 residues. Trimming shortened V by 7 bases and J by 1 base, and 13 bases separated the two germline ends.

The chain combines TRBV5-6 with TRBJ1-5; maybe TRBD1 (5 bases). Between the trimmed V and J ends, which lost 4 bases and 3 bases, there was a span of 11 bases. The V gene's germline CDR1 is SGHDT and CDR2 YYEEEE. The CDR3 is 14 residues long. The CDR3 loop is CASSPWGPNQPQHF. CDR3 nucleotide sequence: TGTGCCAGCAGCCCTTGGGGCCCCAATCAGCCCCAGCATTTT.

This clone has just one count. The chain has TRBV6-1 and TRBJ2-3; TRBD2 aligns across 10 bases. The CDR3 has 15 amino acids. Trimming removed 7 bases from V and 7 bases from J; junction bases left unmatched: 11. From germline, CDR1 is MNHNS and CDR2 SASEGT. Written as DNA, the CDR3 is TGTGCCAGCAATTTAGCGGGGGGACGAGGAAATACGCAGTATTTT. This codes for CASNLAGGRGNTQYF.

V is TRBV6-5 and J is TRBJ2-7, with D tentatively TRBD2 (6 bases). CDR1 is MNHEY, CDR2 SVGAGI, per germline. Trimming took 0 bases from V and 2 from J, leaving 11 bases between them. This CDR3 contains 15 residues. Written as DNA, the CDR3 is TGTGCCAGCAGTTACTCGGGACTTATGGCCTACGAGCAGTACTTC. Translated: CASSYSGLMAYEQYF.

The chain recombines TRBV5-6 with TRBJ2-7, with D possibly matching TRBD1 (6 bases). The V end lost 0 bases, the J end lost 5 bases, and 15 bases lay between the germline ends. CDR1 SGHDT and CDR2 YYEEEE come from the germline V gene. There are 15 residues in the CDR3. The CDR3 DNA sequence: TGTGCCAGCAGCTTGGGTTACAGGGCGTACCACGAGCAGTACTTC. Translating it yields CASSLGYRAYHEQYF.

This clone was counted a few times. CDR3: CASSTDGQPQHF. In DNA form, the CDR3 reads TGTGCCAGCTCGACAGATGGTCAGCCCCAGCATTTT. This chain joins TRBV5-4 and TRBJ1-5; possible D gene TRBD1, 5 bases. CDR3 length: 12 residues. Trimming removed 7 bases from V and 6 bases from J, with 11 bases in between. The germline V gene has CDR1 SGHNT and CDR2 YYREEE (reference sequence).

DNA for the CDR3: TGTGCCAGCAGTGAATTGCGGGGCCGGGGCAATCAGCCCCAGCATTTT. It translates to CASSELRGRGNQPQHF. The chain couples TRBV6-1 to TRBJ1-5; D is possibly TRBD1 (5 bases). The V gene lost 2 bases and the J gene lost 2 bases, with 13 bases spanning the gap. CDR1 and CDR2 (germline): MNHNS, SASEGT. The CDR3 is made up of 16 amino acids.

This clone was seen more than once but under ten times. The CDR3 bases are TGTGCCAGCAGCATAGAACAGGGGAGGTTCACTGAAGCTTTCTTT. Translation gives CASSIEQGRFTEAFF. The chain joins TRBV5-4 to TRBJ1-1, with 7 positions matching TRBD1. V shed 4 bases and J 4 bases; nucleotides not matched to a gene: 10. The CDR3 length is 15 residues. Germline V CDR1 and CDR2: SGHNT, YYREEE (reference sequence).

The J gene is TRBJ2-7, the V gene TRBV27; a weak D match, TRBD2 (6 bases). The CDR3 runs to 15 residues. Trimming shortened V by 1 base and J by 3 bases, and 13 bases separated the two germline ends. CDR1 and CDR2 (germline): MNHEY, SMNVEV (reference sequence). The CDR3 region is CASSLYGGSFYEQYF. The CDR3 DNA is TGTGCCAGCAGTTTATATGGGGGGTCATTCTACGAGCAGTACTTC.

J is TRBJ1-2 and V is TRBV18, with 8 bases matching TRBD1. The CDR3 has 15 amino acids. CDR1 is KGHSH, CDR2 LQKENI, per germline. J was trimmed by 4 bases and V by 6 bases; bases with no gene match: 10. This chain's CDR3 is CASSPGQGRGYGYTF. The DNA of the CDR3 is TGTGCCAGCTCGCCAGGACAGGGTAGGGGCTATGGCTACACCTTC.

This rearrangement joins TRBV6-5 to TRBJ1-5; D is unresolved. V was clipped by 2 bases and J by 2 bases, with 10 bases between them. The germline CDR1 and CDR2 sequences are MNHEY and SVGAGI. The CDR3 spans 15 residues. The CDR3 bases are TGTGCCAGCAGTTACGATGGAAGCGGCAATCAGCCCCAGCATTTT. Amino acid sequence: CASSYDGSGNQPQHF.

The rearrangement joins TRBV30 to TRBJ1-2; a possible D gene is TRBD1 (5 bases). V lost 0 bases and J lost 5, with 10 bases in between. CDR1 GTSNPN and CDR2 SVGIG come from the germline V gene (reference sequence). The CDR3 extends over 13 amino acids. The CDR3 nucleotides are TGTGCCTGGAGTGTAGGGCAGGGATATGGCTACACCTTC. It encodes CAWSVGQGYGYTF.

This chain uses TRBV7-6 with TRBJ1-6; the D gene is possibly TRBD1 (5 bases). V lost 3 bases, J lost 10 bases, and 10 bases lay in between. The CDR3 is made up of 13 amino acids. CDR1 and CDR2 (germline): SGHVS, FNYEAQ. CDR3 nucleotide sequence: TGTGCCAGCAGCTTGGGGGAGGAATCACCCCTCCACTTT. Translation gives CASSLGEESPLHF.

V gene TRBV30 combines with J gene TRBJ1-5; D uncertain. This CDR3 region has 13 residues. The ends were cut back, 0 bases at V and 4 bases at J, with 7 bases in the middle. CDR1 and CDR2 from the germline V gene are GTSNPN and SVGIG (reference sequence). For the CDR3, the DNA is TGTGCCTGGAGTGTAGAGGGTAATCAGCCCCAGCATTTT. It encodes CAWSVEGNQPQHF.

The CDR3 is CASSYSDRGTDTQYF. The CDR3 coding sequence is TGTGCCAGCAGTTACTCGGACAGGGGAACAGATACGCAGTATTTT. The chain is built from TRBV6-5 and TRBJ2-3; TRBD1 matches 9 bases. There are 15 residues in the CDR3. Trimming took 0 bases from V and 3 from J; bases not matched to a gene: 1. Germline CDR1 and CDR2: MNHEY and SVGAGI.

The chain couples TRBV7-2 to TRBJ1-1; D uncertain. This CDR3 contains 14 residues. CDR1 and CDR2 from the germline V gene are SGHTA and FQGNSA. Trimming took 1 base from V and 3 from J, leaving 9 bases between them. Here the CDR3 DNA reads TGTGCCAGCAGCTTAGTTCGGAGGGACACTGAAGCTTTCTTT. Protein sequence: CASSLVRRDTEAFF.